Listed below are T cell receptor beta chains from one sample, sequenced in a study of regulatory T cells in long-lasting Graves disease. One entry per CDR3 protein, called by TCRdb with MiXCR from the multiplex PCR reads. The data hold about 540,000 distinct CDR3 sequences, with roughly 13% observed a single time. The sample also formed part of further work on T cells in Graves' hyperthyroidism and ophthalmopathy.

Sample: peripheral blood mononuclear cells (PBMCs), taken at new diagnosis, from a patient treated with antithyroid drugs. Source of these receptors: a young man with Graves disease. Each CDR3 is given with its conserved first and last residue. D genes are given only for firm matches. Size values are once, few and many counts, or a class for expanded clones, and some rows have none.

d_call	clone_size	j_call	v_call	cdr3_aa	cdr3_nt
TRBD1	.	TRBJ2-7	TRBV20-1	CSASAGQGVGEQYF	TGCAGTGCTAGCGCAGGGCAGGGGGTCGGCGAGCAGTACTTC
.	many	TRBJ2-7	TRBV10-3	CASSPLTGPEQYF	TGTGCCAGCTCACCCTTAACCGGGCCCGAGCAGTACTTC
.	many	TRBJ1-5	TRBV18	CASSPPRGGGQPQHF	TGTGCCAGCTCACCACCGAGGGGCGGCGGTCAGCCCCAGCATTTT
.	few	TRBJ2-5	TRBV12-3/TRBV12-4	CASSFQATQYF	TGTGCCAGCAGTTTTCAGGCGACCCAGTACTTC
.	few	TRBJ2-6	TRBV18	CASSTGREGANVLTF	TGTGCCAGCTCAACAGGACGGGAAGGGGCCAACGTCCTGACTTTC
.	.	TRBJ2-6	TRBV7-9	CASSPRAGSWIGPGANVLTF	TGTGCCAGCAGCCCCCGTGCGGGTTCGTGGATAGGGCCTGGGGCCAACGTCCTGACTTTC
TRBD1	few	TRBJ2-1	TRBV7-6	CASSLELGTGPFNEQFF	TGTGCCAGCAGCTTAGAATTAGGGACAGGGCCTTTCAATGAGCAGTTCTTC
.	.	TRBJ2-3	TRBV19	CASGRIADTQYF	TGTGCCAGTGGACGTATTGCAGATACGCAGTATTTT
.	many	TRBJ2-2	TRBV10-3	CAISEGRAGELFF	TGTGCCATCAGTGAGGGGCGGGCCGGGGAGCTGTTTTTT
.	many	TRBJ2-1	TRBV12-3/TRBV12-4	CASSPLPGGNEQFF	TGTGCCAGCAGTCCCCTCCCAGGGGGGAATGAGCAGTTCTTC
.	many	TRBJ1-1	TRBV20-1	CSPSGGNTEAFF	TGCAGTCCGTCCGGGGGAAACACTGAAGCTTTCTTT
TRBD2	few	TRBJ2-3	TRBV18	CASSPGLAGSDTQYF	TGTGCCAGCTCCCCCGGACTAGCGGGATCGGATACGCAGTATTTT
.	many	TRBJ2-2	TRBV6-1	CASSVEGGELFF	TGTGCCAGCAGTGTCGAGGGCGGGGAGCTGTTTTTT
TRBD2	many	TRBJ2-1	TRBV19	CASSPGRASGTYNEQFF	TGTGCCAGTAGTCCAGGGAGGGCTAGCGGTACCTACAATGAGCAGTTCTTC
TRBD1	many	TRBJ2-5	TRBV19	CASTPGGQETQYF	TGTGCCAGTACCCCAGGGGGACAAGAGACCCAGTACTTC